Listed below are T cell receptor beta chains from one sample, sequenced in a study of OX40 agonist ivuxolimab in advanced cancers. Sequenced by immunoSEQ multiplex PCR; TCRdb stores in-frame clones only, minus some. The table has tens of thousands of clones, 80% to 90% seen once. The sample here was CD4+ or CD8+ T cells sorted from blood, taken in a trial of the OX40 agonist ivuxolimab. The receptor set was obtained from an adult with an advanced solid tumor such as melanoma, head and neck, liver or kidney cancer. The CDR3 runs from the conserved cysteine through the conserved F or W. A D gene is named only where the DNA matches it firmly. For some rows the clone size is stated as once, few or many, or as a class when expanded; others skip it.

TRBV6-6	14	once	-	TRBJ2-7	TGTGCCAGCAGTTACTCGGGGGGCCCCTACGAGCAGTACTTC	CASSYSGGPYEQYF
TRBV6-1	16	-	-	TRBJ2-7	TGTGCCAGCAGTGAGGGGTTCCGAGAATTAACCTACGAGCAGTACTTC	CASSEGFRELTYEQYF
TRBV28	17	-	-	TRBJ1-2	TGTGCCAGCAGTTTGGGAGGTCCCACGGGGGGTAACTATGGCTACACCTTC	CASSLGGPTGGNYGYTF
TRBV9	17	-	-	TRBJ2-6	TGTGCCAGCAGCTCACACCTCGGGGTGTCTGGGGCCAACGTCCTGACTTTC	CASSSHLGVSGANVLTF
TRBV19	13	-	-	TRBJ1-2	TGTGCCAGTAGTATGCGGGGTGAGGAAGGCTACACCTTC	CASSMRGEEGYTF
TRBV5-1	14	-	TRBD1	TRBJ1-1	TGCGCCAGCAGCCCAGGGGGCGGAGGAACTGAAGCTTTCTTT	CASSPGGGGTEAFF
TRBV4-3	13	-	TRBD1	TRBJ1-2	TGCGCCAGCAGCCCAGGGGGTTCCTATGGCTACACCTTC	CASSPGGSYGYTF
TRBV5-6	12	-	-	TRBJ2-1	TGTGCCAGCAGCTTGGACCGGCAGAAACAGTTCTTC	CASSLDRQKQFF
TRBV7-9	14	-	-	TRBJ1-2	TGTGCCAGCAGCTTCTCCGGCCGGGAGAATGGCTACACCTTC	CASSFSGRENGYTF
TRBV5-1	14	once	-	TRBJ2-3	TGCGCCAGCGGCAGGGAGGAGGGCACAGATACGCAGTATTTT	CASGREEGTDTQYF
TRBV30	15	-	-	TRBJ2-3	TGTGCCTGGAGTGGGGGTATGGCAGCAGGAGATACGCAGTATTTT	CAWSGGMAAGDTQYF
TRBV6-1	15	-	-	TRBJ1-5	TGTGCCAGCAGTGAAGCGTACGAGGCGTATCAGCCCCAGCATTTT	CASSEAYEAYQPQHF
TRBV30	11	-	-	TRBJ1-1	TGTGCCTGGAGGGGGGTTTCTGAAGCTTTCTTT	CAWRGVSEAFF
TRBV4-3	13	-	-	TRBJ1-2	TGCGCCAGCAGCCAACCAGGGAGCTATGGCTACACCTTC	CASSQPGSYGYTF
TRBV27	18	-	TRBD1	TRBJ2-1	TGTGCCAGCAGCTCCTTTAACCGGGACAGGGTTCCCTACAATGAGCAGTTCTTC	CASSSFNRDRVPYNEQFF
TRBV7-2	15	-	TRBD1	TRBJ1-2	TGTGCCAGCAGCTTTACAGGGGGTACGGACTATGGCTACACCTTC	CASSFTGGTDYGYTF
TRBV4-1	15	-	TRBD1	TRBJ1-3	TGCGCCAGCAGCCGACAGGGGGCAGGAGGAAACACCATATATTTT	CASSRQGAGGNTIYF
TRBV5-4	12	-	-	TRBJ2-7	TGTGCCAGCACCCGAAGTGGATACGAGCAGTACTTC	CASTRSGYEQYF
TRBV6-1	13	-	-	TRBJ1-2	TGTGCCACCGGGAGAGGACAAAACTATGGCTACACCTTC	CATGRGQNYGYTF
TRBV28	14	-	-	TRBJ1-4	TGTGCCAGCAGTTTAACACCTCAAGTCGGAAAACTGTTTTTT	CASSLTPQVGKLFF
TRBV11-3	15	-	TRBD2	TRBJ2-1	TGTGCCAGCAGCTTAGGGTCTAGCGGGGGGAATGAGCAGTTCTTC	CASSLGSSGGNEQFF
TRBV4-1	16	-	TRBD2	TRBJ2-2	TGCGCCAGCAGCCAACTCCTAGCGGAAGACACCGGGGAGCTGTTTTTT	CASSQLLAEDTGELFF
TRBV9	15	-	-	TRBJ1-3	TGTGCCAGCAGCGCGGGACGTCTCTCTGGAAACACCATATATTTT	CASSAGRLSGNTIYF
TRBV2	14	-	TRBD1	TRBJ2-7	TGTGCCAATTCACCGGGACAGGGAGCCTACGAGCAGTACTTC	CANSPGQGAYEQYF
TRBV6-1	14	-	TRBD1	TRBJ2-7	TGTGCCAGCAGTGTTACGAGACAGGGCGGCGAGCAGTACTTC	CASSVTRQGGEQYF
TRBV28	17	-	TRBD1	TRBJ1-4	TGTGCCAGCACAGGGACAGGGGGAGGCTTGCCTAATGAAAAACTGTTTTTT	CASTGTGGGLPNEKLFF
TRBV6-6	13	-	TRBD1	TRBJ2-7	TGTGCCAGCCGCCGGGACAGGGGGCGCGAGCAGTACTTC	CASRRDRGREQYF
TRBV18	18	once	-	TRBJ2-4	TGTGCCAGCTCACCCCTATCCGGGGTATCCATAGCCAAAAACATTCAGTACTTC	CASSPLSGVSIAKNIQYF
TRBV19	11	few	-	TRBJ1-2	TGTGCCAGTAGTATCGGTTATGGCTACACCTTC	CASSIGYGYTF
TRBV2	15	-	TRBD2	TRBJ2-1	TGTGCCAGGACTAGCGGGGGCACCGTTTACAATGAGCAGTTCTTC	CARTSGGTVYNEQFF
TRBV15	15	-	-	TRBJ1-4	TGTGCCACCAGCAATCTTATAGGCGGGTACGAAAAACTGTTTTTT	CATSNLIGGYEKLFF
TRBV6-5	14	-	-	TRBJ2-5	TGTGCCAGCAGTTACAGGCGGTTAGGGGAGACCCAGTACTTC	CASSYRRLGETQYF